Listed here are 4 T cell receptor beta chains from one sample, sequenced in a study of T cells in Graves' hyperthyroidism and ophthalmopathy. The CDR3 regions of TCR beta were amplified from RNA transcripts. First-round RT-PCR targeting the TCR CDR3 was performed with the HTBI primer set. TCRdb fed the multiplex PCR reads into MiXCR, producing one record per CDR3 protein. The sample holds 350,000 to 450,000 distinct CDR3 sequences; about 18% are singletons and the top ten take approximately 33%. Sequencing input: blood. These receptors were obtained from a woman younger than 45 with Graves' hyperthyroidism that later progressed to Graves' ophthalmopathy.

This clonotype was counted many times. The chain joins TRBV29-1 to TRBJ2-5, with 8 bases identical to TRBD2. The CDR3 length is 13 residues. With V trimmed by 1 base and J by 5 bases, 3 bases remained unmatched. Per the germline V gene, CDR1 is SQVTM and CDR2 is ANQGSEA. The CDR3: CSVEATSAETQYF. The CDR3, as DNA: TGCAGCGTTGAAGCGACTAGCGCGGAGACCCAGTACTTC.

This clonotype came up many times. The J gene is TRBJ1-6, the V gene TRBV27; D might be TRBD1 (5 bases). The germline gives CDR1 MNHEY, CDR2 SMNVEV (reference sequence). The length of the CDR3 is 14 residues. The germline V and J ends were trimmed by 1 base and 7 bases, with 8 bases remaining between them. CDR3 region: CASSLWGSNSPLHF. CDR3 coding DNA: TGTGCCAGCAGTTTATGGGGGTCAAATTCACCCCTCCACTTT.

This clonotype was counted only a few times. V and J are TRBV2 and TRBJ2-2; 10 bases align to TRBD1. This CDR3 comprises 17 residues. The V and J ends lost 7 bases and 5 bases, in that order; junction bases with no gene match: 13. Germline loops: CDR1 SNHLY, CDR2 FYNNEI. The CDR3 here is CASNGTGAFLGTGELFF. CDR3 DNA: TGTGCCAGCAACGGGACAGGGGCGTTCCTGGGGACCGGGGAGCTGTTTTTT.

The genes are TRBV2 and TRBJ2-2; possibly TRBD1 for D (6 bases). Germline-derived CDR1 and CDR2 are SNHLY and FYNNEI. Trimming left V 7 bases short and J 0 bases short, with 6 bases between. CDR3 length: 13 amino acids. This CDR3 reads CASKGANTGELFF. In DNA form, the CDR3 reads TGTGCCAGCAAGGGGGCGAACACCGGGGAGCTGTTTTTT. The complete variable domain, with remaining parts taken from reference TRBV2 and TRBJ2-2, reads EPEVTQTPSHQVTQMGQEVILRCVPISNHLYFYWYRQILGQKVEFLVSFYNNEISEKSEIFDDQFSVERPDGSNFTLKIRSTKLEDSAMYFCASKGANTGELFFGEGSRLTVL.